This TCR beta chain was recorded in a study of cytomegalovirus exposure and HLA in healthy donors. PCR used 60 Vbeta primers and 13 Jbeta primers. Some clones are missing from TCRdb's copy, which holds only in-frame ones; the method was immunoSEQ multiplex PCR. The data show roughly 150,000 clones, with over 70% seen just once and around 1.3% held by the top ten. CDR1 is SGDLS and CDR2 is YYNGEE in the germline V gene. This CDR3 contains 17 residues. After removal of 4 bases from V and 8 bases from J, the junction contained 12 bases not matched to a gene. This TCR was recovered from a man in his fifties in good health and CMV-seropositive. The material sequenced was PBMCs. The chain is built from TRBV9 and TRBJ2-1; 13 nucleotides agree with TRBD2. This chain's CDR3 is CASSPGLAGATQDEQFF. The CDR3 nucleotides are TGTGCCAGCAGCCCCGGACTAGCGGGGGCAACTCAGGATGAGCAGTTCTTC.